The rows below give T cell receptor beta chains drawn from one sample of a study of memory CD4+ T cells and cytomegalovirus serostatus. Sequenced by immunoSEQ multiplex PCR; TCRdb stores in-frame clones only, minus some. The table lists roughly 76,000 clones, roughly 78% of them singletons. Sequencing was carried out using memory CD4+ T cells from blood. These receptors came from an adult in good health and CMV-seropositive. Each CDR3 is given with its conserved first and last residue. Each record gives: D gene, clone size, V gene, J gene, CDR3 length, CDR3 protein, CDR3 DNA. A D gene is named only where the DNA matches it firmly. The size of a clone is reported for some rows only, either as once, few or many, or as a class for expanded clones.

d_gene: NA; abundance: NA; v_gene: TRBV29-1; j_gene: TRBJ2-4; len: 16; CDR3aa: CSVEGWLGEGKNIQYF; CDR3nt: TGCAGCGTTGAAGGTTGGTTAGGGGAAGGCAAAAACATTCAGTACTTC
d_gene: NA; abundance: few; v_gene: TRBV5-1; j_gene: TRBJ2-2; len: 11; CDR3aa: CASSSSGELFF; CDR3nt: TGCGCCAGCAGCAGTTCCGGGGAGCTGTTTTTT
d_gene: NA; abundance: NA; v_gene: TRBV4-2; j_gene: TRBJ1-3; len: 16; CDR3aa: CASSQGWGLSGNTIYF; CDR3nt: TGTGCCAGCAGCCAAGGATGGGGTCTCTCTGGAAACACCATATATTTT
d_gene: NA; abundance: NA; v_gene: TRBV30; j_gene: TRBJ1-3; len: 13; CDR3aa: CAWQQLSGNTIYF; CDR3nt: TGTGCCTGGCAACAGCTCTCTGGAAACACCATATATTTT
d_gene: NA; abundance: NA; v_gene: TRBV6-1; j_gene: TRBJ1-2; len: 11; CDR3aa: CASSVLYGYTF; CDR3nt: TGTGCCAGCAGTGTGTTGTATGGCTACACCTTC
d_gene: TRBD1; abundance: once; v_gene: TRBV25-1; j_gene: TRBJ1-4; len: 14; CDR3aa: CASRPGQGNEKLFF; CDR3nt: TGTGCCAGCAGGCCGGGACAGGGAAACGAAAAACTGTTTTTT
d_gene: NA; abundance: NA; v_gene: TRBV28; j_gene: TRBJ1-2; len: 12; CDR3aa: CASSLYRDGYTF; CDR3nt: TGTGCCAGCAGTTTATATAGGGATGGCTACACCTTC
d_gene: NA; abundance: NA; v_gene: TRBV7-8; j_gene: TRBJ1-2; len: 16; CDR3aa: CASSHRGGTGIYGYTF; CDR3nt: TGTGCCAGCAGCCATAGGGGGGGAACGGGGATCTATGGCTACACCTTC
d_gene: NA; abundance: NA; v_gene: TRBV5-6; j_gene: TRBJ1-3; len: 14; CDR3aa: CASSLGNSGNTIYF; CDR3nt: TGTGCCAGCAGCTTGGGAAACTCTGGAAACACCATATATTTT
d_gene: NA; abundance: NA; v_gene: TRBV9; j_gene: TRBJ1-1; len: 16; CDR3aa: CASRARDGRMNTEAFF; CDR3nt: TGTGCCAGCAGGGCACGCGACGGACGCATGAACACTGAAGCTTTCTTT
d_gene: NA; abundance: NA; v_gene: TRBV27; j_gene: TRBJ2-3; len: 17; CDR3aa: CASSFLPINGGTDTQYF; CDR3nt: TGTGCCAGCAGTTTTCTGCCCATCAATGGCGGCACAGATACGCAGTATTTT
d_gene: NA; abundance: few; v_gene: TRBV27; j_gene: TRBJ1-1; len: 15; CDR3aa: CASSPSLQRRTEAFF; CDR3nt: TGTGCCAGCAGTCCGTCCCTCCAGAGGCGTACTGAAGCTTTCTTT
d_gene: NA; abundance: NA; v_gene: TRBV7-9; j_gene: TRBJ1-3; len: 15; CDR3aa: CASSLGRPSGNTIYF; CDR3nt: TGTGCCAGCAGCTTAGGACGGCCCTCTGGAAACACCATATATTTT